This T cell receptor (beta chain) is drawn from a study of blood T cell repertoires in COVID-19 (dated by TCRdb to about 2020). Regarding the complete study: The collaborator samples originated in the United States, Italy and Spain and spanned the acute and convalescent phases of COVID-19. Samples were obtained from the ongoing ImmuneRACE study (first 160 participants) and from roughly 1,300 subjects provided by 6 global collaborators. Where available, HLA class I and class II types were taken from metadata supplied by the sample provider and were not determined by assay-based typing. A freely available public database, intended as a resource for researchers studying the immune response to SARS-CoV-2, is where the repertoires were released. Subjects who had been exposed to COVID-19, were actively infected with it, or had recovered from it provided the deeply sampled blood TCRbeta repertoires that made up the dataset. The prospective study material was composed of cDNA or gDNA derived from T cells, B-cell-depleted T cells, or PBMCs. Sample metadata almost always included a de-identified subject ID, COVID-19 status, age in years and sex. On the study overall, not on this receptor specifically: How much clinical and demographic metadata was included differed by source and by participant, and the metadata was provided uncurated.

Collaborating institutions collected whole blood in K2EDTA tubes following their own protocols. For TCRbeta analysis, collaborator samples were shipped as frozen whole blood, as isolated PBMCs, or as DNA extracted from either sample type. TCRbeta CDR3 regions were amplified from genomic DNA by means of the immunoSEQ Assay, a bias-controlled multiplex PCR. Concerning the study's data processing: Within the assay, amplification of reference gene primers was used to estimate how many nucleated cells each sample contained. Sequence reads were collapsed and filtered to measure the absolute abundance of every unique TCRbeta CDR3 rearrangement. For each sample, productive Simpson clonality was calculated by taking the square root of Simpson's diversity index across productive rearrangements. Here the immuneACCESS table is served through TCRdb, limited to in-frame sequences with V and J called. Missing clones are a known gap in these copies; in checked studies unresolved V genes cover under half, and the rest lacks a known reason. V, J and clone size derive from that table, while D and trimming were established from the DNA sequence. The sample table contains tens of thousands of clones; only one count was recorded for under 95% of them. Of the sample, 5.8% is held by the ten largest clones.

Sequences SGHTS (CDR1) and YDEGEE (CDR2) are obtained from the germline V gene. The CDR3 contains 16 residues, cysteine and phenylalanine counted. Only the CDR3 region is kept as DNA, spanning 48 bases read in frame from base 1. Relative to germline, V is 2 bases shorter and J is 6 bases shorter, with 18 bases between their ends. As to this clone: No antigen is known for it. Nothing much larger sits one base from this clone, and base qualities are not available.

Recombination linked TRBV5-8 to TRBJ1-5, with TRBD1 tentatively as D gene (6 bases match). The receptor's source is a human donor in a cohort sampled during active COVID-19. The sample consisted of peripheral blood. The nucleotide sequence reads TGTGCCAGCAGCTTTAGGGTTGGAACAGGGAGTCAGCCCCAGCATTTT. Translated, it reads CASSFRVGTGSQPQHF. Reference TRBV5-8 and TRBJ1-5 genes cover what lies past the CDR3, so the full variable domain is EAGVTQSPTHLIKTRGQQATLRCSPISGHTSVYWYQQALGLGLQFLLWYDEGEERNRGNFPPRFSGRQFPNYSSELNVNALELEDSALYLCASSFRVGTGSQPQHFGDGTRLSIL.